This T cell receptor beta chain was recorded in a study of blood T cell repertoires in COVID-19. Looking at the study overall: The United States, Italy and Spain were the sources of the acute and convalescent COVID-19 samples. From T cells, B-cell-depleted T cells, or PBMCs came the material, which was cDNA or gDNA.

This clone was counted only a few times. Germline V gene data show CDR1 as SNHLY and CDR2 as FYNNEI. Trimming took 2 bases from V and 4 from J, leaving 14 bases between them. The length of the CDR3 is 15 residues. As handled by the study authors: Amplification of reference gene primers provided the estimated nucleated cell counts. Here immunoSEQ multiplex PCR was the method, and the copy in TCRdb shows in-frame clones only, minus some. The DNA gave D and trimming, while V, J and clone size come from that table. The repertoire consists of just over 90,000 clones, with over 75% occurring once and the leading ten covering roughly 6.6%.

This receptor was taken from a man aged 65 to 79 with acute or convalescent COVID-19. The sample taken for sequencing was peripheral blood. V gene TRBV2 combines with J gene TRBJ2-5, with D possibly being TRBD2 (6 bases). CDR3 loop: CASSESRRLGETQYF. The DNA for the CDR3 is TGTGCCAGCAGTGAATCCCGTCGACTAGGAGAGACCCAGTACTTC. Looking up the rest from reference TRBV2 and TRBJ2-5 gives the full variable domain: EPEVTQTPSHQVTQMGQEVILRCVPISNHLYFYWYRQILGQKVEFLVSFYNNEISEKSEIFDDQFSVERPDGSNFTLKIRSTKLEDSAMYFCASSESRRLGETQYFGPGTRLLVL.